This record covers a single T cell receptor (beta chain). The sample originates from a study of T cell changes during pregnancy in multiple sclerosis. The CDR3 is made up of 15 amino acids. Germline V gene lookup returns CDR1 MDHEN and CDR2 SYDVKM. Germline trimming cut 6 bases from V and 2 bases from J; bases unmatched to any gene: 6. Sequencing was performed with immunoSEQ multiplex PCR; in TCRdb, only in-frame clones are kept and a portion is missing. This table has 75,000 to 95,000 clones, around 93% appearing once. The chain couples TRBV28 to TRBJ2-1, with TRBD2 matching over 8 bases. The TCR originated in a female donor with multiple sclerosis, enrolled in a pregnancy study. This sample comprised peripheral blood, obtained before pregnancy. Here the CDR3 DNA reads TGTGCCAGCAGGCCAAGCGGGAGAACCTACAATGAGCAGTTCTTC. This encodes CASRPSGRTYNEQFF.